This T cell receptor (beta chain) was profiled in a study of blood T cell repertoires in COVID-19. V was cut by 4 bases and J by 1 base, with 10 bases left in between. There are 15 residues in the CDR3. CDR1 and CDR2 from the germline V gene are MNHEY and SVGEGT. Assay used: immunoSEQ multiplex PCR; TCRdb lists only in-frame clones, some missing. The profile shows around 16,000 clones, approximately 78% of them singletons. V usage is TRBV6-2 or TRBV6-3 and J usage is TRBJ2-2; D unresolved. Sequencing was performed on peripheral blood. The TCR was taken from an elderly man with active or convalescent COVID-19. The CDR3 sequence is CASSSERRNTGELFF. As DNA, the CDR3 is TGTGCCAGCAGTTCCGAGAGGAGGAACACCGGGGAGCTGTTTTTT.